What follows are 14 T cell receptor beta chains derived from one specimen sequenced in a study of T-cell memory formation after mild COVID-19. TCRdb processed the 5' RACE reads anew with MiXCR; each CDR3 protein has one entry. The table records 470,000 or so distinct CDR3 sequences, around 20% of them present only once. Sequenced sample: PBMCs or a T cell subset sorted from them (not recorded which). These receptors came from an adult woman who had mild COVID-19 (a few samples of this study predate the infection). Cell type and time point are not known.

The rearrangement links TRBV4-2 to TRBJ1-5; no firm D call. The V end was cut by 0 bases, the J end by 2 bases, with 14 bases between. CDR1 and CDR2 from the germline V gene are LGHNA and YNFKEQ. This CDR3 has 17 amino acids. The CDR3 sequence: CASSQDAVGWGNQPQHF. As DNA, the CDR3 is TGTGCCAGCAGCCAAGATGCGGTTGGATGGGGCAATCAGCCCCAGCATTTT.

This clonotype was counted between two and nine times. This rearrangement joins TRBV4-1 to TRBJ1-2; D gene uncertain. The CDR3 totals 13 residues. V was cut by 5 bases and J by 4 bases, with 11 bases left in between. Per germline, CDR1 MGHRA and CDR2 YSYEKL. This CDR3 is CASSARESYGYTF. For the CDR3, the DNA is TGCGCCAGCAGCGCCCGGGAATCCTATGGCTACACCTTC.

DNA for the CDR3: TGCGCCAGCAGCCAAGAACTAGCGGTCCCTCAAGAGACCCAGTACTTC. As protein: CASSQELAVPQETQYF. The chain employs TRBV4-3 and TRBJ2-5; TRBD2 aligns across 8 bases. CDR1 is LGHNA, CDR2 YSLEER, per germline. Trimming removed 0 bases from V and 2 bases from J; junction bases left unmatched: 5. This CDR3 is 16 amino acids long.

This clonotype was observed a handful of times. The chain is built from TRBV7-2 and TRBJ2-7; 12 positions match TRBD2. The CDR3 consists of 17 residues. Germline values: CDR1 SGHTA, CDR2 FQGNSA. V lost 5 bases, J lost 3 bases, and 11 bases stayed unmatched. CDR3 protein: CASSKTSGSIGSYEQYF. CDR3 DNA sequence: TGTGCCAGCAGCAAGACTAGCGGGAGTATAGGGAGCTACGAGCAGTACTTC.

This chain connects TRBV4-1 to TRBJ2-1; 9 positions agree with TRBD2. J lost 4 bases, V lost 4 bases, and 11 bases had no gene match. The CDR3 extends over 17 amino acids. CDR1 and CDR2 (germline): MGHRA, YSYEKL. The CDR3 bases are TGCGCCAGCAGCCTTCTAGGGTCTAGCGGGGTTTACAATGAGCAGTTCTTC. Its protein product is CASSLLGSSGVYNEQFF.

The J gene is TRBJ2-3, the V gene TRBV12-3 or TRBV12-4; 11 bases fit TRBD1. This CDR3 is built from 17 residues. V lost 6 bases and J lost 8; bases outside the gene matches: 16. In DNA form, the CDR3 reads TGTGCCAGCAGCCACGTGCATGGGACAGGGGGGGATGGTACGCAGTATTTT. It encodes CASSHVHGTGGDGTQYF.

The chain couples TRBV5-1 to TRBJ2-7, with TRBD2 matching 10 bases. The CDR3 runs 17 residues. Losses at the gene ends were 0 bases for V and 2 bases for J; bases not matched to a gene: 8. CDR1 is SGHRS, CDR2 YFSETQ, per germline. The CDR3 protein is CASSLARLAGDPYEQYF. Here the CDR3 DNA reads TGCGCCAGCAGCTTGGCCAGGCTAGCGGGAGACCCCTACGAGCAGTACTTC.

This clonotype was observed a few times. This sequence joins TRBV9 and TRBJ1-6; D possibly corresponds to TRBD1 (5 bases). Germline V lookup: CDR1 SGDLS, CDR2 YYNGEE. CDR3 size: 13 residues. Trimming left V 3 bases short and J 10 bases short, with 11 bases between. CDR3 sequence: CASSALDSSPLHF. In DNA, the CDR3 is TGTGCCAGCAGCGCCCTTGACAGCTCACCCCTCCACTTT.

The rearrangement joins TRBV5-5 to TRBJ1-1; D remains ambiguous. Trimming left V 4 bases short and J 3 bases short, with 16 bases between. The CDR3 consists of 15 residues. Germline CDR1 and CDR2: SGHKS and YYEKEE (reference sequence). The CDR3 region is CASSGDGATYTEAFF. In DNA, the CDR3 is TGTGCCAGCAGCGGGGATGGTGCCACCTACACTGAAGCTTTCTTT.

The CDR3 spells CSVEGRSSSGTYNEQFF. The CDR3 nucleotides are TGCAGCGTTGAGGGACGGTCATCTAGCGGGACTTACAATGAGCAGTTCTTC. The chain recombines TRBV29-1 with TRBJ2-1; 9 bases line up with TRBD2. J lost 4 bases, V lost 3 bases, and 13 bases had no gene match. The V gene's germline CDR1 is SQVTM and CDR2 ANQGSEA. CDR3 length equals 17 residues.

This clonotype was observed a few times. The V gene is TRBV20-1, the J gene TRBJ1-2; 8 bases fit TRBD1. The CDR3 covers 14 residues. Germline V gives CDR1 DFQATT, CDR2 SNEGSKA (reference sequence). V lost 1 base and J lost 4; bases outside the gene matches: 5. The CDR3 region has the DNA TGCAGTGCTAGAGGTCAGGGGGCGCGCTATGGCTACACCTTC. It translates to CSARGQGARYGYTF.

J is TRBJ2-5 and V is TRBV7-2; D is uncertain. V was trimmed by 2 bases and J by 3 bases, leaving 10 bases between them. The CDR3 is 14 residues long. The germline CDR1 and CDR2 sequences are SGHTA and FQGNSA. The CDR3 loop is CASSLQIGKETQYF. Written as DNA, the CDR3 is TGTGCCAGCAGCTTACAAATCGGAAAAGAGACCCAGTACTTC.

The V call is TRBV12-3 or TRBV12-4, the J call TRBJ2-1; D could derive from TRBD1 or TRBD2 (5 bases each). Trimming left V 5 bases short and J 9 bases short, with 20 bases between. The CDR3 spans 15 residues. DNA of the CDR3: TGTGCCAGCAGTCCCCTAATGGGGGTCCCTCCTGAGCAGTTCTTC. Its translation is CASSPLMGVPPEQFF.

This clonotype was recorded a few times. The chain carries TRBV19 and TRBJ2-1, with a weak D call TRBD1 (5 bases). The germline V and J ends were trimmed by 0 bases and 9 bases, with 15 bases remaining between them. CDR1 is LNHDA, CDR2 SQIVND, per germline (reference sequence). The CDR3 spans 15 residues. The CDR3 region has the DNA TGTGCCAGTAGTATAGATCTCCAGGGTAGGGGTGAGCAGTTCTTC. It translates to CASSIDLQGRGEQFF.